This is a list of T cell receptor beta chains from one sample in a study of cytomegalovirus exposure and HLA in healthy donors. Only in-frame clones appear in the TCRdb table, and some are missing; sequencing was by immunoSEQ multiplex PCR. Of about 81,000 clones in the sample, more than 60% were seen once. Sequenced sample: PBMCs. These TCRs come from a middle-aged man in good health and CMV-seropositive. Each CDR3 is given without its conserved first and last residue.

cdr3_aa | j_call | v_call
ASSLWWTGRKNEQF | TRBJ2-1 | TRBV28
ASSLEWREGTDTQY | TRBJ2-3 | TRBV11-3
ASRGGEDNEQF | TRBJ2-1 | TRBV2
ASSPQGTGANGLT | TRBJ2-6 | TRBV5-1
ASSFSAGGSYEQY | TRBJ2-7 | TRBV6-5
ASSIGGTSSGELF | TRBJ2-2 | TRBV19
ASSEPRAGSAEQY | NA | TRBV6-1
ATLRVGQF | TRBJ2-1 | TRBV10-3
ASRPLKSYEQY | TRBJ2-7 | TRBV27
ASSYSPSGNTYEQY | TRBJ2-7 | TRBV6-5
ASSFPGTDTQY | TRBJ2-3 | TRBV5-1
ASSLGQGRTYGYT | TRBJ1-2 | TRBV27
ASSLGMSGANGLT | TRBJ2-6 | TRBV5-6
ASSLETYIGGELF | TRBJ2-2 | TRBV5-4
AWSGGGGYEQY | TRBJ2-7 | TRBV30
ASSPQGSTNEKLF | TRBJ1-4 | TRBV19
ASSRLAGNNEQF | TRBJ2-1 | TRBV6-4
ASSVGGGAKNIQY | TRBJ2-4 | TRBV9
ASRGTGRDQPQH | TRBJ1-5 | TRBV6-5
ASGTQGVSQPQH | TRBJ1-5 | TRBV12-5
ASSVGGGPYEQY | TRBJ2-7 | TRBV10-2
ASSLGSEAPENGYT | TRBJ1-2 | TRBV5-4
ASSKASGSPIYEQY | TRBJ2-7 | TRBV21-1
ASSLAVAGEQY | TRBJ2-7 | TRBV7-6
ASTPHPSSGDREQY | TRBJ2-7 | TRBV27
ASSPTTVQGTEAF | TRBJ1-1 | TRBV18
ATSRDRVVSSDTQY | TRBJ2-3 | TRBV15
ASSQDGQINYGYT | TRBJ1-2 | TRBV4-2
ASSRLSGVETQY | TRBJ2-5 | TRBV7-8
ASSLRPVGADGETQY | TRBJ2-5 | TRBV7-7